Shown below are 27 T cell receptor beta chains from a single sample sequenced in a study of blood T cell repertoires in COVID-19. The protocol was immunoSEQ multiplex PCR, while the TCRdb copy is restricted to in-frame clones and leaves out a portion. The table shows a few hundred thousand clones, with more than 70% occurring only once. Sequencing was done on a sample of peripheral blood. The receptors stem from a woman under 30 with acute or convalescent COVID-19.

This chain links TRBV4-3 with TRBJ1-1; D is uncertain. The germline V and J ends were trimmed by 1 base and 2 bases, with 11 bases remaining between them. The germline gives CDR1 LGHNA, CDR2 YSLEER. The CDR3 is 15 amino acids. CDR3 amino acids: CASSQARTLNTEAFF. DNA of the CDR3: TGCGCCAGCAGCCAAGCAAGAACATTAAACACTGAAGCTTTCTTT.

This clone has only a few counts. This chain links TRBV7-2 with TRBJ2-1; 13 nucleotides align to TRBD2. V lost 5 bases, J lost 7 bases, and 8 bases stayed unmatched. This CDR3 has 16 residues. Germline V gene sequence: CDR1 SGHTA, CDR2 FQGNSA. CDR3 nucleotides: TGTGCCAGCAGCAGACACCAGGGACTAGCGGGGAATGAGCAGTTCTTC. This encodes CASSRHQGLAGNEQFF.

The chain links TRBV27 to TRBJ1-5, with 7 bases matching TRBD1. This CDR3 is 18 amino acids long. Looked up from germline, CDR1 is MNHEY and CDR2 is SMNVEV (reference sequence). Trimming took 6 bases from V and 1 from J; bases not matched to a gene: 15. CDR3 DNA: TGTGCCAGCAGAACTACAGGGGCTTTCTTGGGGAGCAATCAGCCCCAGCATTTT. It codes for CASRTTGAFLGSNQPQHF.

The chain links TRBV5-1 to TRBJ2-1; the match to TRBD2 covers 10 bases. The CDR3 runs 15 residues. Germline assignment: CDR1 SGHRS and CDR2 YFSETQ. The junction had 5 bases not matched to a gene; V was cut back by 2 bases and J by 6 bases. As DNA, the CDR3 is TGCGCCAGCAGCTTTTCACTAGCGGGAAGCAATGAGCAGTTCTTC. As protein: CASSFSLAGSNEQFF.

This chain uses TRBV19 with TRBJ1-3, with 8 bases matching TRBD1. The CDR3 is made up of 14 amino acids. V shed 8 bases, J shed 1 base, and the junction held 4 bases outside the gene matches. Germline assignment: CDR1 LNHDA and CDR2 SQIVND (reference sequence). CDR3 bases: TGTGCCAGTGCGACAGGGGCTTCTGGAAACACCATATATTTT. It encodes CASATGASGNTIYF.

V is TRBV9 and J is TRBJ2-5; 7 bases match TRBD1. Per germline, CDR1 SGDLS and CDR2 YYNGEE. V shed 4 bases and J 1 base; nucleotides not matched to a gene: 4. The CDR3 is 14 residues long. The chain's CDR3 is CASSRGQLQETQYF. The CDR3 DNA reads TGTGCCAGCAGCCGGGGACAGCTCCAAGAGACCCAGTACTTC.

The chain is built from TRBV19 and TRBJ1-1, with D unclear. Germline CDR1 reads LNHDA; CDR2 reads SQIVND (reference sequence). This CDR3 contains 13 residues. The V and J ends lost 2 bases and 2 bases respectively, with 6 bases between them. For the CDR3, the DNA is TGTGCCAGTAGTATAACAGAAAACACTGAAGCTTTCTTT. It is translated as CASSITENTEAFF.

This sequence joins TRBV7-6 and TRBJ1-3; D unclear. The V gene lost 5 bases and the J gene lost 4 bases, with 12 bases spanning the gap. The CDR3 length is 14 residues. The germline V gene encodes CDR1 SGHVS and CDR2 FNYEAQ. This chain's CDR3 is CASSQVGSGNTIYF. DNA of the CDR3: TGTGCCAGCAGCCAGGTCGGTTCCGGAAACACCATATATTTT.

The J gene is TRBJ2-7, the V gene TRBV5-6; 7 nucleotides agree with TRBD1. The CDR3 has 15 residues. J gave up 2 bases and V 4 bases, and 9 bases lay outside the gene matches. Germline V lookup: CDR1 SGHDT, CDR2 YYEEEE. As DNA, the CDR3 is TGTGCCAGCAGCCGAGTCACAGGGGTGCCCTACGAGCAGTACTTC. Translation: CASSRVTGVPYEQYF.

V gene TRBV3-1 (or the pseudogene TRBV3-2) combines with J gene TRBJ1-2; 9 bases line up with TRBD1. With V trimmed by 4 bases and J by 0 bases, 0 bases remained unmatched. The CDR3 is made up of 14 amino acids. The V gene's germline CDR1 is LGHDT and CDR2 YNNKEL (reference sequence). The CDR3 nucleotides are TGTGCCAGCAGCCGACAGGGGGCTAACTATGGCTACACCTTC. It specifies CASSRQGANYGYTF.

The chain has TRBV5-4 and TRBJ1-2; D perhaps matches TRBD1 (5 bases). Germline V CDR1 and CDR2: SGHNT, YYREEE (reference sequence). The V end lost 3 bases, the J end lost 5 bases, and 17 bases lay between the germline ends. The CDR3 is 15 residues long. CDR3 DNA: TGTGCCAGCAGCTGGGATTCGATGGGGGGGTATGGCTACACCTTC. Protein: CASSWDSMGGYGYTF.

The chain uses TRBV7-9 and TRBJ2-1; 11 bases are a match to TRBD2. The CDR3 runs 17 residues. V lost 5 bases to trimming and J lost 3 bases; unmatched junction nucleotides: 9. Germline values: CDR1 SEHNR, CDR2 FQNEAQ (reference sequence). The CDR3 sequence is CASSPTPTSGSYNEQFF. CDR3 DNA: TGTGCCAGCAGCCCAACTCCAACTAGCGGGAGCTACAATGAGCAGTTCTTC. Variable domain in full (rest from reference TRBV7-9 and TRBJ2-1): DTGVSQNPRHKITKRGQNVTFRCDPISEHNRLYWYRQTLGQGPEFLTYFQNEAQLEKSRLLSDRFSAERPKGSFSTLEIQRTEQGDSAMYLCASSPTPTSGSYNEQFFGPGTRLTVL.

This chain connects TRBV4-3 to TRBJ1-1, with TRBD1 matching 8 bases. Per the germline V gene, CDR1 is LGHNA and CDR2 is YSLEER. V dropped 5 bases and J dropped 8; count of bases not matched to a gene: 7. This CDR3 contains 13 residues. The CDR3 reads CASSVRQGREAFF. The CDR3 DNA follows: TGCGCCAGCAGCGTTCGACAGGGGCGGGAAGCTTTCTTT.

This clone was recorded only once. At one end the junction does not follow the germline gene, possibly because of a read error. The chain joins TRBV27 to TRBJ2-1; 7 bases match TRBD2. In germline, CDR1 is MNHEY, CDR2 SMNVEV (reference sequence). This CDR3 is 16 amino acids long. In nucleotides, the CDR3 is TGTGCCAGCAGTTTACCCGGGGCGCGGGGGAACAATCAGCAGTTCTTC. As protein: CASSLPGARGNNQQFF.

The chain employs TRBV9 and TRBJ1-1; D possibly corresponds to TRBD1 (5 bases). V was shortened by 4 bases and J by 4 bases, with 11 bases between the two germline ends. The CDR3 has 13 residues. Germline lookup yields CDR1 SGDLS and CDR2 YYNGEE. The CDR3 reads CASSIAGPTEAFF. CDR3 in DNA: TGTGCCAGCAGCATCGCGGGACCCACTGAAGCTTTCTTT.

The chain employs TRBV11-2 and TRBJ2-6, with TRBD2 as a possible D gene (6 bases). The germline V gene encodes CDR1 SGHAT and CDR2 FQNNGV. Trimming took 0 bases from V and 9 from J, leaving 12 bases between them. The length of the CDR3 is 15 residues. The CDR3 DNA follows: TGTGCCAGCAGCTTAGAGGACCGGGAGCTCAACGTCCTGACTTTC. Its protein is CASSLEDRELNVLTF.

This chain links TRBV28 with TRBJ1-2; TRBD1 agrees at 11 bases. This CDR3 spans 13 amino acids. J was trimmed by 5 bases and V by 7 bases; bases with no gene match: 3. Germline V gene sequence: CDR1 MDHEN, CDR2 SYDVKM. The DNA for the CDR3 is TGTGCCAGCAAGGGGACAGGGGGGTATGGCTACACCTTC. Translating gives CASKGTGGYGYTF.

In its sample, this clone was seen once. The chain joins TRBV7-2 to TRBJ2-1; the match to TRBD1 covers 8 bases. V was clipped by 5 bases and J by 2 bases; unmatched bases: 5. The CDR3 length is 15 residues. The V gene's germline CDR1 is SGHTA and CDR2 FQGNSA. DNA for the CDR3: TGTGCCAGCAGCACCCGACAGGGGCCCTACAATGAGCAGTTCTTC. Translation: CASSTRQGPYNEQFF.

This chain joins TRBV6-5 and TRBJ2-7; the D gene is possibly TRBD1 (5 bases). CDR1 is MNHEY, CDR2 SVGAGI, per germline. Trimming took 6 bases from V and 0 from J, leaving 15 bases between them. The CDR3 has 15 residues. The CDR3 sequence: CASSIDSPISYEQYF. CDR3 nucleotide sequence: TGTGCCAGCAGCATAGACAGCCCAATCTCCTACGAGCAGTACTTC.

This chain uses TRBV6-5 with TRBJ2-1; 13 nucleotides agree with TRBD2. V dropped 2 bases and J dropped 9; count of bases not matched to a gene: 4. The CDR3 is 15 amino acids. Germline CDR1 and CDR2: MNHEY and SVGAGI. The CDR3 coding sequence is TGTGCCAGCAGTTACCCTGGACTAGCGGGAGCTGAGCAGTTCTTC. Translated: CASSYPGLAGAEQFF.

This clone was observed at least ten times. This chain links TRBV5-1 with TRBJ2-1, with TRBD2 matching 8 bases. V lost 2 bases and J lost 3; bases outside the gene matches: 7. Per germline, CDR1 SGHRS and CDR2 YFSETQ. The CDR3 contains 16 residues. DNA for the CDR3: TGCGCCAGCAGCTTTGGGGCGGGAGGCCTCTACAATGAGCAGTTCTTC. Its protein product is CASSFGAGGLYNEQFF.

V and J are TRBV3-1 (or the pseudogene TRBV3-2) and TRBJ2-3; 11 nucleotides line up with TRBD1. CDR3 length: 15 residues. V was pared by 4 bases and J by 2 bases, with 2 bases of the junction left unmatched. Per the germline V gene, CDR1 is LGHDT and CDR2 is YNNKEL (reference sequence). CDR3 in amino acids: CASSPGQGDTDTQYF. CDR3 in DNA: TGTGCCAGCAGCCCGGGACAGGGGGACACAGATACGCAGTATTTT.

The chain couples TRBV2 to TRBJ2-5; TRBD1 aligns across 11 bases. The J segment lost 5 bases and the V segment lost 7 bases, leaving 9 bases of the junction unmatched. The germline V gene has CDR1 SNHLY and CDR2 FYNNEI. The CDR3 extends over 15 amino acids. This CDR3 reads CASTRGQGAPETQYF. The CDR3 region has the DNA TGTGCCAGCACCCGTGGACAGGGGGCGCCGGAGACCCAGTACTTC.

This clone has just one count. The chain couples TRBV19 to TRBJ2-4; D uncertain. This CDR3 has 12 residues. Germline CDR1 reads LNHDA; CDR2 reads SQIVND (reference sequence). V gave up 0 bases and J gave up 9 bases, with 6 bases separating them. The CDR3 sequence is CASSIDPGIQYF. CDR3 DNA sequence: TGTGCCAGTAGTATAGATCCAGGCATTCAGTACTTC.

The chain has TRBV2 and TRBJ2-3; the match to TRBD1 covers 10 bases. Germline CDR1 and CDR2: SNHLY and FYNNEI. Trimming at V came to 6 bases and at J to 4 bases, leaving 7 bases not matched to a gene. This CDR3 is 15 amino acids long. In DNA, the CDR3 is TGTGCCAGCAGGCTGACAGGGGGCGCCTCAGATACGCAGTATTTT. Protein product: CASRLTGGASDTQYF.

The chain has TRBV28 and TRBJ2-7; D might be TRBD1 (5 bases). The germline V gene has CDR1 MDHEN and CDR2 SYDVKM. This CDR3 is 15 amino acids long. Trimming removed 2 bases from V and 0 bases from J, with 11 bases in between. The CDR3 is CASSLGADSSYEQYF. CDR3 sequence (DNA): TGTGCCAGCAGTTTAGGGGCAGACAGCTCCTACGAGCAGTACTTC.

This chain uses TRBV30 with TRBJ1-3, with D unclear. This CDR3 has 13 residues. Trimming took off 3 bases at V and 0 bases at J, with 6 bases between the two ends. The germline gives CDR1 GTSNPN, CDR2 SVGIG (reference sequence). In DNA, the CDR3 is TGTGCCTGGAGCGGGGACTCTGGAAACACCATATATTTT. Protein product: CAWSGDSGNTIYF.